These 28 T cell receptor beta chains were all obtained from the same sample, sequenced in a study of T cells after yellow fever vaccination. TCRdb itself ran the 5' RACE reads through MiXCR, one entry per CDR3 protein. This table has 200,000 to 300,000 distinct CDR3 sequences, 13% appearing once. The material sequenced was CD4+ T cells sorted from PBMCs, taken 45 days after the yellow fever booster vaccination. Source of these receptors: a man aged 25 to 40 who received the YFV17D yellow fever vaccine.

The table lists this clonotype with a few counts. In nucleotides, the CDR3 is TGTGCCAGCAGTTTGGAGGGGGTCAATCAGCCCCAGCATTTT. Amino acids: CASSLEGVNQPQHF. This chain connects TRBV12-3 or TRBV12-4 to TRBJ1-5, with D possibly being TRBD1 (6 bases). The CDR3 sequence is 14 residues long. V was cut by 3 bases and J by 3 bases, with 9 bases left in between.

V and J are TRBV7-2 and TRBJ2-3; unclear D gene. The V gene lost 1 base and the J gene lost 3 bases, with 14 bases spanning the gap. Germline CDR1 is SGHTA and CDR2 is FQGNSA. The length of the CDR3 is 16 residues. Here the CDR3 reads CASSLVQAIGTDTQYF. The CDR3 DNA follows: TGTGCCAGCAGCTTAGTTCAGGCTATCGGTACAGATACGCAGTATTTT.

V is TRBV29-1 and J is TRBJ2-7; possibly TRBD1 for D (6 bases). There are 12 residues in the CDR3. In germline, CDR1 is SQVTM, CDR2 ANQGSEA. The V gene lost 1 base and the J gene lost 3 bases, with 7 bases spanning the gap. The CDR3 reads CSVEGTDYEQYF. The CDR3 region has the DNA TGCAGCGTTGAAGGGACAGACTACGAGCAGTACTTC.

The rearrangement links TRBV30 to TRBJ2-1, with 9 positions matching TRBD2. The J segment lost 8 bases and the V segment lost 8 bases, leaving 16 bases of the junction unmatched. In germline, CDR1 is GTSNPN, CDR2 SVGIG (reference sequence). CDR3 length: 15 amino acids. CDR3 DNA sequence: TGTGCCGGGGGACTACGTAGCGGGAGTAACGATGAGCAGTTCTTC. Protein product: CAGGLRSGSNDEQFF.

There are a few counts of this clonotype. CDR3 bases: TGTGCCAGCAGTGACCCGGGACAACACTACGAGCAGTACTTC. It is translated as CASSDPGQHYEQYF. The gene calls are TRBV25-1 and TRBJ2-7; D possibly corresponds to TRBD1 (6 bases). This CDR3 has 14 amino acids. The V gene's germline CDR1 is MGHDK and CDR2 SYGVNS. V was cut by 3 bases and J by 3 bases, with 12 bases left in between.

This clonotype has only a few counts. The chain recombines TRBV20-1 with TRBJ2-7; D possibly uses TRBD1 or TRBD2 (6 bases each). Trimming took off 3 bases at V and 2 bases at J, with 14 bases between the two ends. Germline V gene sequence: CDR1 DFQATT, CDR2 SNEGSKA (reference sequence). CDR3 length equals 14 residues. The CDR3 spells CSARGGLATYEQYF. The CDR3, as DNA: TGCAGTGCTAGGGGGGGCCTAGCGACCTACGAGCAGTACTTC.

This clonotype was observed a handful of times. This chain links TRBV18 with TRBJ2-4; tentative D call: TRBD2 (6 bases). Germline loops: CDR1 KGHSH, CDR2 LQKENI. V dropped 3 bases and J dropped 9 bases, with 12 bases sitting between them. CDR3 length equals 13 residues. The DNA of the CDR3 is TGTGCCAGCTCACCTCGGACTATTGGCATTCAGTACTTC. This translates into CASSPRTIGIQYF.

In this sample, this clonotype turned up a few times. The rearrangement links TRBV24-1 to TRBJ2-7; tentative D call: TRBD2 (6 bases). The CDR3 contains 14 residues. Trimming cost V 9 bases and J 3 bases, with 17 bases left between them. CDR1 and CDR2 from the germline V gene are KGHDR and SFDVKD. The CDR3 nucleotides read TGTGCCACCGCCACGCGGGACTCTGACTACGAGCAGTACTTC. Translation: CATATRDSDYEQYF.

This sequence joins TRBV6-5 and TRBJ1-1, with TRBD1 identical over 7 bases. The trim removed 2 bases at V and 1 base at J, leaving 7 bases unmatched. The CDR3 length is 16 residues. Germline V gene lookup returns CDR1 MNHEY and CDR2 SVGAGI. The CDR3 region is CASSYTWDRPNTEAFF. The DNA for the CDR3 is TGTGCCAGCAGTTACACGTGGGACAGACCGAACACTGAAGCTTTCTTT.

This clonotype has ten or more counts. V usage is TRBV5-6 and J usage is TRBJ2-5; the match to TRBD2 covers 8 bases. The CDR3 runs to 14 residues. Trimming removed 0 bases from V and 3 bases from J; junction bases left unmatched: 1. Looked up from germline, CDR1 is SGHDT and CDR2 is YYEEEE. The CDR3 nucleotides read TGTGCCAGCAGCTTGGCCGGGAGGGAAGAGACCCAGTACTTC. Translating gives CASSLAGREETQYF.

The chain carries TRBV28 and TRBJ1-5; D ambiguous. The CDR3 consists of 13 residues. Germline values: CDR1 MDHEN, CDR2 SYDVKM. V lost 6 bases, J lost 3 bases, and 9 bases lay in between. The CDR3 coding sequence is TGTGCCAGCAGGTGGGGTCTCAATCAGCCCCAGCATTTT. Its translation is CASRWGLNQPQHF. The entire variable domain, with the rest obtained from reference TRBV28 and TRBJ1-5, is as follows: DVKVTQSSRYLVKRTGEKVFLECVQDMDHENMFWYRQDPGLGLRLIYFSYDVKMKEKGDIPEGYSVSREKKERFSLILESASTNQTSMYLCASRWGLNQPQHFGDGTRLSIL.

The rearrangement joins TRBV7-8 to TRBJ1-6, with D possibly being TRBD1 (6 bases). Trimming took 3 bases from V and 11 from J, leaving 20 bases between them. CDR3 size: 16 residues. Germline V gene sequence: CDR1 SGHVS, CDR2 FQNEAQ. The CDR3, as DNA: TGTGCCAGCAGCTTCACGGGGGGGCCACGAAGCGCACCCCTCCACTTT. Protein: CASSFTGGPRSAPLHF.

This clonotype was recorded a few times. This chain uses TRBV12-3 or TRBV12-4 with TRBJ2-1; weak D call: TRBD1 (6 bases). This CDR3 is 17 amino acids long. The ends were cut back, 7 bases at V and 1 base at J, with 20 bases in the middle. The CDR3 DNA is TGTGCCAGCAAGGGGGTCGGGGTTGGGAATTCCTACAATGAGCAGTTCTTC. This translates into CASKGVGVGNSYNEQFF.

This clonotype was recorded a few times. The DNA for the CDR3 is TGTGCCAGCAGTCGACAAACGGGACTAGCTCTCTCTGGGGCCAACGTCCTGACTTTC. Amino acids: CASSRQTGLALSGANVLTF. V gene TRBV14 combines with J gene TRBJ2-6; TRBD2 aligns across 9 bases. V trimming: 6 bases; J trimming: 0 bases; junction bases outside the gene matches: 12. CDR1 and CDR2 (germline): SGHDN, FVKESK. This CDR3 has 19 residues.

In its sample, this clonotype was seen a few times. The rearrangement links TRBV27 to TRBJ2-7, with TRBD1 as a possible D gene (6 bases). V shed 7 bases and J shed 1 base, with 11 bases lying between them. CDR3 length: 13 amino acids. CDR1 is MNHEY, CDR2 SMNVEV, per germline (reference sequence). Here the CDR3 DNA reads TGTGCCAGCACTAAGCAGGGGTCCTACGAGCAGTACTTC. It yields the protein CASTKQGSYEQYF.

There are many counts of this clonotype. This chain uses TRBV20-1 with TRBJ2-7; tentatively, D is TRBD2 (5 bases). The CDR3 consists of 13 residues. The V end was cut by 3 bases, the J end by 6 bases, with 15 bases between. Germline V lookup: CDR1 DFQATT, CDR2 SNEGSKA (reference sequence). The CDR3 protein is CSASGRVWREQYF. DNA of the CDR3: TGCAGTGCTAGTGGGCGGGTCTGGCGCGAGCAGTACTTC.

This CDR3 reads CASSLSRDYSYEQYF. The CDR3 DNA follows: TGCGCCAGCAGCTTGTCCCGGGACTACTCCTACGAGCAGTACTTC. The V call is TRBV5-1, the J call TRBJ2-7; 7 bases are a match to TRBD2. Unmatched junction bases numbered 4, after V lost 1 base and J lost 0 bases. This CDR3 has 15 amino acids. Germline-derived CDR1 and CDR2 are SGHRS and YFSETQ.

The sample holds many counts of this clonotype. The chain links TRBV20-1 to TRBJ2-7, with 12 bases fitting TRBD2. After removal of 0 bases from V and 4 bases from J, the junction contained 4 bases not matched to a gene. Germline CDR1 and CDR2: DFQATT and SNEGSKA (reference sequence). The CDR3 covers 15 residues. CDR3 protein: CSAREYTSGRYEQYF. Here the CDR3 DNA reads TGCAGTGCTAGAGAATATACTAGCGGGAGGTACGAGCAGTACTTC.

This clonotype has a count of ten or more. The chain employs TRBV29-1 and TRBJ2-3, with D perhaps matching TRBD2 (6 bases). V was clipped by 7 bases and J by 4 bases, with 15 bases between them. The V gene's germline CDR1 is SQVTM and CDR2 ANQGSEA. The CDR3 runs 13 residues. CDR3 residues: CSAGLGSADTQYF. In nucleotides, the CDR3 is TGCAGCGCCGGCCTCGGGAGCGCAGATACGCAGTATTTT.

V gene TRBV20-1 combines with J gene TRBJ2-1; 7 bases line up with TRBD2. Germline loops: CDR1 DFQATT, CDR2 SNEGSKA (reference sequence). The CDR3 spans 18 residues. Trimming cost V 6 bases and J 1 base; bases outside gene matches: 18. Written as DNA, the CDR3 is TGCAGTGCAGGGCCCCTCGCTGGGAGGGGCGAATCCTACAATGAGCAGTTCTTC. The encoded protein is CSAGPLAGRGESYNEQFF.

This clonotype was counted many times. The rearrangement links TRBV29-1 to TRBJ2-1; possibly TRBD2 for D (6 bases). Trimming cost V 5 bases and J 0 bases, with 23 bases left between them. Per the germline V gene, CDR1 is SQVTM and CDR2 is ANQGSEA. The CDR3 is 18 amino acids. CDR3 in DNA: TGCAGCGTTTTAGGGGCTGGGGGTAGCGGTAGCTCCTACAATGAGCAGTTCTTC. Amino acid sequence: CSVLGAGGSGSSYNEQFF.

There are a few counts of this clonotype. The chain recombines TRBV5-1 with TRBJ2-3; 7 nucleotides line up with TRBD2. The germline gives CDR1 SGHRS, CDR2 YFSETQ. The CDR3 sequence is 17 residues long. V lost 0 bases, J lost 0 bases, and 7 bases stayed unmatched. CDR3 coding DNA: TGCGCCAGCAGCTTGGCCTCTAGCGGTGCTAGCACAGATACGCAGTATTTT. Protein sequence: CASSLASSGASTDTQYF.

There are a few counts of this clonotype. The gene calls are TRBV12-3 or TRBV12-4 and TRBJ2-1, with D perhaps TRBD1 or TRBD2 (5 bases each). V was cut by 5 bases and J by 7 bases, with 15 bases left in between. The CDR3 is 14 amino acids. The DNA of the CDR3 is TGTGCCAGCAGTGTCCCGGGGACGGATAATGAGCAGTTCTTC. As protein: CASSVPGTDNEQFF.

The chain employs TRBV5-8 and TRBJ1-6; D call uncertain. CDR3 size: 13 residues. Looked up from germline, CDR1 is SGHTS and CDR2 is YDEGEE. V gave up 3 bases and J gave up 6 bases, with 7 bases separating them. CDR3 amino acids: CASSYTFNSPLHF. The CDR3, as DNA: TGTGCCAGCAGCTATACGTTTAATTCACCCCTCCACTTT.

This clonotype was counted a few times. The rearrangement joins TRBV30 to TRBJ2-7, with TRBD1 matching 8 bases. V shed 5 bases and J 2 bases; nucleotides not matched to a gene: 5. The CDR3 totals 13 residues. CDR1 and CDR2 from the germline V gene are GTSNPN and SVGIG (reference sequence). The CDR3 DNA reads TGTGCCTGGGGTTGGACAGGGCCCTACGAGCAGTACTTC. Encoded protein: CAWGWTGPYEQYF.

This rearrangement joins TRBV28 to TRBJ1-5; D perhaps matches TRBD1 (5 bases). V dropped 7 bases and J dropped 0 bases, with 13 bases sitting between them. Germline CDR1 MDHEN, CDR2 SYDVKM. This CDR3 region has 15 residues. The CDR3 nucleotides are TGTGCCAGCACTCCCCCGACAGTTAGCAATCAGCCCCAGCATTTT. Its translation is CASTPPTVSNQPQHF.

The chain is built from TRBV5-4 and TRBJ2-7; 9 positions match TRBD2. CDR1 SGHNT and CDR2 YYREEE come from the germline V gene (reference sequence). Germline trimming cut 1 base from V and 5 bases from J; bases unmatched to any gene: 7. This CDR3 is built from 15 residues. As DNA, the CDR3 is TGTGCCAGCAGCTTGAGGCTAGCGGGATTTAACGAGCAGTACTTC. Encoded protein: CASSLRLAGFNEQYF.

The rearrangement joins TRBV10-3 to TRBJ1-1, with a tentative D call TRBD1 (6 bases). The germline CDR1 and CDR2 sequences are ENHRY and SYGVKD. This CDR3 region has 14 residues. The V end was cut by 5 bases, the J end by 0 bases, with 10 bases between. The CDR3 nucleotides are TGTGCCATCAGTCTAGGGGGAATGAACACTGAAGCTTTCTTT. Translating gives CAISLGGMNTEAFF.